This passage covers 8 T cell receptor beta chains from one sample sequenced in a study of shared clonotypes between healthy human individuals. Assay used: immunoSEQ multiplex PCR; TCRdb lists only in-frame clones, some missing. The data contain about 2 million clones, roughly 96% of them singletons. Sequenced sample: naive CD4+ T cells sorted from blood. Regarding subset: CD45RA+ positively selected. Receptors were obtained from a man between 18 and 29 years old in good health.

The chain carries TRBV28 and TRBJ1-5; TRBD1 might be the D (6 bases). Trimming stripped 3 bases from V and 6 bases from J, with 15 bases between. The CDR3 consists of 15 residues. Germline CDR1 MDHEN, CDR2 SYDVKM. The DNA for the CDR3 is TGTGCCAGCAGTTTTTCAGGGGTTCCAGGTCAGCCCCAGCATTTT. It encodes CASSFSGVPGQPQHF.

The count of this clone is one. A read error may be the cause here, since a much bigger clone is one base away. In the same sample, other DNA sequences code for this CDR3. This rearrangement joins TRBV7-9 to TRBJ1-1; TRBD1 is a possible D gene (6 bases). Trimming removed 5 bases at V and 2 bases at J, with 9 bases between. In germline, CDR1 is SEHNR, CDR2 FQNEAQ (reference sequence). The CDR3 is made up of 13 amino acids. The CDR3 region is CASSIGTNTEAFF. The CDR3 bases are TGTGCCAGCAGCATCGGGACAAACACTGAAGCTTTCTTT.

The V call is TRBV9, the J call TRBJ1-2, with D possibly TRBD1 on 5 matching bases. CDR1 and CDR2 (germline): SGDLS, YYNGEE. The CDR3 covers 13 residues. Trimming stripped 4 bases from V and 4 bases from J, with 11 bases between. For the CDR3, the DNA is TGTGCCAGCAGCTCATCAGGGATCTATGGCTACACCTTC. Translating it yields CASSSSGIYGYTF. Combining the CDR3 with reference TRBV9 and TRBJ1-2 gives the whole variable domain DSGVTQTPKHLITATGQRVTLRCSPRSGDLSVYWYQQSLDQGLQFLIQYYNGEERAKGNILERFSAQQFPDLHSELNLSSLELGDSALYFCASSSSGIYGYTFGSGTRLTVV.

This chain uses TRBV19 with TRBJ2-3; TRBD1 agrees at 9 bases. CDR3 length equals 16 residues. CDR1 is LNHDA and CDR2 is SQIVND in the germline V gene (reference sequence). Unmatched junction bases numbered 8, after V lost 5 bases and J lost 2 bases. The CDR3 protein is CASSRTGTGFTDTQYF. The CDR3 nucleotides read TGTGCCAGTAGTCGCACCGGGACAGGGTTCACAGATACGCAGTATTTT. The complete variable domain, with remaining parts taken from reference TRBV19 and TRBJ2-3, reads DGGITQSPKYLFRKEGQNVTLSCEQNLNHDAMYWYRQDPGQGLRLIYYSQIVNDFQKGDIAEGYSVSREKKESFPLTVTSAQKNPTAFYLCASSRTGTGFTDTQYFGPGTRLTVL.

The genes are TRBV11-2 and TRBJ2-1; D gene ambiguous. V was trimmed by 3 bases and J by 15 bases, leaving 21 bases between them. The CDR3 sequence is 14 residues long. The germline V gene encodes CDR1 SGHAT and CDR2 FQNNGV. CDR3 amino acids: CASSFVSWVRNPFF. DNA for the CDR3: TGTGCCAGCAGCTTCGTATCTTGGGTCCGTAACCCGTTCTTC.

The chain recombines TRBV5-1 with TRBJ1-1; D gene ambiguous. Trimming removed 6 bases at V and 4 bases at J, with 16 bases between. The germline CDR1 and CDR2 sequences are SGHRS and YFSETQ. The CDR3 runs to 14 residues. This chain's CDR3 is CASTQEGVSTEAFF. CDR3 in DNA: TGCGCCAGCACCCAGGAGGGAGTGAGCACTGAAGCTTTCTTT. Based on the CDR3 plus reference TRBV5-1 and TRBJ1-1, the full variable domain is KAGVTQTPRYLIKTRGQQVTLSCSPISGHRSVSWYQQTPGQGLQFLFEYFSETQRNKGNFPGRFSGRQFSNSRSEMNVSTLELGDSALYLCASTQEGVSTEAFFGQGTRLTVV.

The V call is TRBV5-1, the J call TRBJ2-2; D remains unclear. CDR1 and CDR2 (germline): SGHRS, YFSETQ. The CDR3 consists of 16 residues. V was trimmed by 0 bases and J by 2 bases, leaving 11 bases between them. The CDR3 loop reads CASSLEGVRNTGELFF. The DNA for the CDR3 is TGCGCCAGCAGCTTGGAAGGCGTGCGTAACACCGGGGAGCTGTTTTTT. Filled out from reference TRBV5-1 and TRBJ2-2, the complete variable domain reads KAGVTQTPRYLIKTRGQQVTLSCSPISGHRSVSWYQQTPGQGLQFLFEYFSETQRNKGNFPGRFSGRQFSNSRSEMNVSTLELGDSALYLCASSLEGVRNTGELFFGEGSRLTVL.

The count of this clone is one. One junction end disagrees with the germline gene, perhaps due to a read error. This chain links TRBV28 with TRBJ1-5; perhaps TRBD1 as D (6 bases). The CDR3 covers 15 residues. CDR1 is MDHEN, CDR2 SYDVKM, per germline. CDR3 region: CASRQTGYSNQPQHF. Written as DNA, the CDR3 is TGTGCGAGCAGACAGACAGGATATAGCAATCAGCCCCAGCATTTT.